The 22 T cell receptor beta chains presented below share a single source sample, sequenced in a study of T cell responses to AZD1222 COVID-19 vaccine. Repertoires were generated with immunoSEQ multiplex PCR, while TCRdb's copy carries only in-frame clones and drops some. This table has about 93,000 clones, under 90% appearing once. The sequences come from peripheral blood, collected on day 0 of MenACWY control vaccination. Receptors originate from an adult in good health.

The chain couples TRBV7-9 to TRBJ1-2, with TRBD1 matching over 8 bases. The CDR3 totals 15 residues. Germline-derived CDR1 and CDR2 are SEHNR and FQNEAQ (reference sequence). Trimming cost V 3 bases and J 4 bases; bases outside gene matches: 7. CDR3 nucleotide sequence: TGTGCCAGCAGCTTTGACAGGGGAGAGGTCTATGGCTACACCTTC. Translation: CASSFDRGEVYGYTF.

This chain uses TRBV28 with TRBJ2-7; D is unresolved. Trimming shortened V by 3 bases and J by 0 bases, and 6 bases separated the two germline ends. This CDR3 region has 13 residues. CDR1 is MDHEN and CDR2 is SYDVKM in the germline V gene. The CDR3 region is CASSFGSSYEQYF. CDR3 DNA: TGTGCCAGCAGTTTTGGCAGCTCCTACGAGCAGTACTTC.

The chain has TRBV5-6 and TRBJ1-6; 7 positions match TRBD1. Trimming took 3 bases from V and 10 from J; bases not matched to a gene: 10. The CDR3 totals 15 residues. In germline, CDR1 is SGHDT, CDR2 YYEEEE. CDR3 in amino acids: CASSYPGTELSPLHF. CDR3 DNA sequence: TGTGCCAGCAGCTACCCCGGGACAGAGTTATCACCCCTCCACTTT.

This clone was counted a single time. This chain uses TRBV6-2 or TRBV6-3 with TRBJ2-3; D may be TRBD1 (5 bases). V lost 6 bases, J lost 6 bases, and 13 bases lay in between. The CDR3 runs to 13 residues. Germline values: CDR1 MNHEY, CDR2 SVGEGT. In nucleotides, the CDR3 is TGTGCCAGCAGCCGTCCCAGGGTCGATACGCAGTATTTT. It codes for CASSRPRVDTQYF.

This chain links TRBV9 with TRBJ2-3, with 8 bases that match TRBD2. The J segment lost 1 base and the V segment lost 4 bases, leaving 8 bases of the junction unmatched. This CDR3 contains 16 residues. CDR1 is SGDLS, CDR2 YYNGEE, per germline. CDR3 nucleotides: TGTGCCAGCAGCCCAGCGGCGGGGGGTGGCACAGATACGCAGTATTTT. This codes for CASSPAAGGGTDTQYF.

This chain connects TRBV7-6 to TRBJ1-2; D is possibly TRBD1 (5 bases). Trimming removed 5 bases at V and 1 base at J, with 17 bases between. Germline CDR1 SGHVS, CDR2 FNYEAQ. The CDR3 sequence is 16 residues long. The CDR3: CASSPGQGPINYGYTF. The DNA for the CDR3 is TGTGCCAGCAGCCCCGGGCAGGGACCAATTAACTATGGCTACACCTTC.

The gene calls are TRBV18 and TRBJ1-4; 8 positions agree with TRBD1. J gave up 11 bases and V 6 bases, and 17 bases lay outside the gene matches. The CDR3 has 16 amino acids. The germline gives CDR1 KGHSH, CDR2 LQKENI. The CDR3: CASSPPGTGGLGKLFF. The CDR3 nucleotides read TGTGCCAGCTCGCCGCCGGGGACAGGAGGCCTTGGGAAACTGTTTTTT.

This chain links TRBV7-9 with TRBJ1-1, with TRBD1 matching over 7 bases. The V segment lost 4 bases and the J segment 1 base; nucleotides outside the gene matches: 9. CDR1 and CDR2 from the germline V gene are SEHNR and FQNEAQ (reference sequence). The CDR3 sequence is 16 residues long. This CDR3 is CASSSSRQGSNTEAFF. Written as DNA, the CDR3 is TGTGCCAGCAGCTCCTCTCGACAGGGTTCGAACACTGAAGCTTTCTTT.

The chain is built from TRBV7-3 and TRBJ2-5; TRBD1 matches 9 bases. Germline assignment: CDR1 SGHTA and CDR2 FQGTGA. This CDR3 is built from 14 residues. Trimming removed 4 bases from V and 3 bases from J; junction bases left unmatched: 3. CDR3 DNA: TGTGCCAGCAGCTCGACAGGGGGGAAAGAGACCCAGTACTTC. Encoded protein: CASSSTGGKETQYF. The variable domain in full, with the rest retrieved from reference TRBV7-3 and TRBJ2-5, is GAGVSQTPSNKVTEKGKYVELRCDPISGHTALYWYRQSLGQGPEFLIYFQGTGAADDSGLPNDRFFAVRPEGSVSTLKIQRTERGDSAVYLCASSSTGGKETQYFGPGTRLLVL.

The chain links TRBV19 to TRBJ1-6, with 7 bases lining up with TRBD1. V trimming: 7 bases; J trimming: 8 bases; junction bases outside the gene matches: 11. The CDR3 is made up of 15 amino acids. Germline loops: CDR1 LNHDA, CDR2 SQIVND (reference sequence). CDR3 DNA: TGTGCCAGTAAGGGCGAGACAGGGAGTTATTCACCCCTCCACTTT. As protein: CASKGETGSYSPLHF.

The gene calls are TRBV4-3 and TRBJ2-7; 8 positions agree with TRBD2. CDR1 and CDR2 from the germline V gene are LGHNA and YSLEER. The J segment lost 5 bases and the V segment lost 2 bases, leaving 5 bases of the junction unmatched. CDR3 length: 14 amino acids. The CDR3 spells CASSQTSGGNEQYF. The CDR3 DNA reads TGCGCCAGCAGCCAAACCAGCGGGGGTAACGAGCAGTACTTC.

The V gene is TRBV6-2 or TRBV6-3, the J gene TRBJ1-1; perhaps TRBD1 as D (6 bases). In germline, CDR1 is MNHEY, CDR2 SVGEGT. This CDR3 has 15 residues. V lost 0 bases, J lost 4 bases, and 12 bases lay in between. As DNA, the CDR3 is TGTGCCAGCAGTTACTCGGTCAGGGGAGGCACTGAAGCTTTCTTT. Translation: CASSYSVRGGTEAFF.

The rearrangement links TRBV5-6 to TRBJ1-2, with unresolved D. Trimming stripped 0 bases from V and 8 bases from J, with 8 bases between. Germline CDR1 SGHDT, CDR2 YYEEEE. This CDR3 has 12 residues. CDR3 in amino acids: CASSLAILGYTF. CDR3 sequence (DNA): TGTGCCAGCAGCTTGGCGATCTTAGGCTACACCTTC.

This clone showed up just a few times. CDR3 region: CASSIQGVANEKLFF. CDR3 bases: TGTGCCAGTAGTATCCAGGGTGTTGCTAATGAAAAACTGTTTTTT. V usage is TRBV19 and J usage is TRBJ1-4; TRBD1 is a possible D gene (5 bases). V lost 3 bases and J lost 3, with 11 bases in between. The CDR3 covers 15 residues. CDR1 is LNHDA, CDR2 SQIVND, per germline (reference sequence).

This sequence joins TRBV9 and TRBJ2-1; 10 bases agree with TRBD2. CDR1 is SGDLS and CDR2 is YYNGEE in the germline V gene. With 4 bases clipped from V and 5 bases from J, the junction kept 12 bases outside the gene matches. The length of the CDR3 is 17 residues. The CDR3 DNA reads TGTGCCAGCAGCTCACAGCGGGGGGGCAAGATGAACAATGAGCAGTTCTTC. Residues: CASSSQRGGKMNNEQFF. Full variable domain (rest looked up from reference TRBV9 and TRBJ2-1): DSGVTQTPKHLITATGQRVTLRCSPRSGDLSVYWYQQSLDQGLQFLIQYYNGEERAKGNILERFSAQQFPDLHSELNLSSLELGDSALYFCASSSQRGGKMNNEQFFGPGTRLTVL.

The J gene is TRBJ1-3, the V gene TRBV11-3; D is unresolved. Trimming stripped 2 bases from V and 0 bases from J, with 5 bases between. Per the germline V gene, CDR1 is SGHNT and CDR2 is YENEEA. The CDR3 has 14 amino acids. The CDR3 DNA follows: TGTGCCAGCAGCTTACAGTTCTCTGGAAACACCATATATTTT. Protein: CASSLQFSGNTIYF.

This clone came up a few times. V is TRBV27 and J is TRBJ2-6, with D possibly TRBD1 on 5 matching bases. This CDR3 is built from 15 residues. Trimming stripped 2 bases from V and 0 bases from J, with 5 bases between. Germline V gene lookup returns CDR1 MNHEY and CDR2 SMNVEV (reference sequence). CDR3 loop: CASSLQGSGANVLTF. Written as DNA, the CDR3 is TGTGCCAGCAGTTTACAGGGCTCTGGGGCCAACGTCCTGACTTTC.

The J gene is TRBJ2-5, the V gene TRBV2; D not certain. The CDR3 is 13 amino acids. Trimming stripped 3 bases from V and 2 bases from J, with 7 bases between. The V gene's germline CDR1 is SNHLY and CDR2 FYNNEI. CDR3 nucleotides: TGTGCCAGCAGTGAGGGATTTCAAGAGACCCAGTACTTC. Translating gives CASSEGFQETQYF.

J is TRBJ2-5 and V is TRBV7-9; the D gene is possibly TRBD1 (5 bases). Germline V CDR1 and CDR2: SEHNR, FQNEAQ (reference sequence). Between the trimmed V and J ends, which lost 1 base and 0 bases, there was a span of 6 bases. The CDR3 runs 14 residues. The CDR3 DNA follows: TGTGCCAGCAGCTTAGGGGGCAACCAAGAGACCCAGTACTTC. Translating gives CASSLGGNQETQYF.

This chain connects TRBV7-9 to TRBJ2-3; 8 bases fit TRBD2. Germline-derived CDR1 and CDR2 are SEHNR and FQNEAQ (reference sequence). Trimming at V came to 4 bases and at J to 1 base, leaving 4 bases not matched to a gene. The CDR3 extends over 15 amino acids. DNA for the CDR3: TGTGCCAGCAGCTCCACCGGGGGGGGCACAGATACGCAGTATTTT. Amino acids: CASSSTGGGTDTQYF.

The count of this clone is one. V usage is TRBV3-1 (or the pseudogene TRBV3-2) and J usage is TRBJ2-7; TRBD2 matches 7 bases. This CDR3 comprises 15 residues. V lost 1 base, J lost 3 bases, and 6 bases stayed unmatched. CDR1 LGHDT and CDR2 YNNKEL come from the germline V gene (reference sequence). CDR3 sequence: CASSQVAGGNYEQYF. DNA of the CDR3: TGTGCCAGCAGCCAAGTGGCCGGGGGGAACTACGAGCAGTACTTC.

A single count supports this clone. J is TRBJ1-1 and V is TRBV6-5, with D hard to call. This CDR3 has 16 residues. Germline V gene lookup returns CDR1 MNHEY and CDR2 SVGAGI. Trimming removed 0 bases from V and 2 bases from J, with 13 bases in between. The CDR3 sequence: CASSYSRYDVNTEAFF. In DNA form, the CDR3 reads TGTGCCAGCAGTTACTCGAGGTACGACGTTAACACTGAAGCTTTCTTT.